This T cell receptor beta chain was retrieved from a study of T cells in Graves' hyperthyroidism and ophthalmopathy. TCR beta CDR3 regions were amplified from RNA transcripts. The HTBI set primed first-round TCR CDR3 RT-PCR. Each CDR3 protein gets one entry after TCRdb re-called the multiplex PCR reads with MiXCR. There are around 570,000 distinct CDR3 sequences in the sample; about 20% occur only once, and about half lies in the top ten. V was pared by 9 bases and J by 6 bases, with 9 bases between. The germline gives CDR1 KGHDR, CDR2 SFDVKD. CDR3 length equals 11 residues. The sample taken for sequencing was blood. The chain recombines TRBV24-1 with TRBJ2-3; D is perhaps TRBD1 or TRBD2 (5 bases each). This receptor was taken from a middle-aged man with Graves' ophthalmopathy. CDR3 sequence: CATGEGDTQYF. CDR3 in DNA: TGTGCCACCGGAGAGGGGGATACGCAGTATTTT.